This TCR beta chain was found in a study of shared clonotypes between healthy human individuals. About this clone: At one end, the junction sequence differs from germline, possibly due to a read error.

Clones were read by immunoSEQ multiplex PCR, and TCRdb kept only the in-frame ones, dropping some. This table holds roughly 480,000 clones, less than 80% found once. Germline V lookup: CDR1 SSHAT, CDR2 FNYEAQ (reference sequence). The CDR3 length is 15 residues. The rearrangement uses TRBV7-7 and TRBJ2-1, with D perhaps TRBD1 or TRBD2 (5 bases each). Material for sequencing was PBMCs. The clonotype was recovered from a woman in her 40s in good health. Some clones in this sample may be carry-over from other donors' samples. The CDR3 loop reads CASSPHRGRDNEQFF. In nucleotides, the CDR3 is TGTGCTAGCAGCCCCCACCGGGGCCGAGACAATGAGCAGTTCTTC.